One sample yielded the 30 T cell receptor beta chains listed below, sequenced in a study of T-cell reconstitution after alpha-beta-depleted transplantation in children. This sample's TCRbeta library carried unique molecular identifier barcodes. TCRdb reprocessed the PCR reads with MiXCR, giving one entry per CDR3 protein. The table records hundreds of thousands of distinct CDR3 sequences, around 9.9% of them present only once. The sample was PBMCs, taken before TCRalphabeta/CD19-depleted stem cell transplant. The receptors were gathered from a child less than two years old with acute myeloid leukemia, due to receive a stem cell transplant.

The chain employs TRBV7-2 and TRBJ1-4, with a weak D call TRBD1 (6 bases). V was shortened by 0 bases and J by 8 bases, with 13 bases between the two germline ends. The CDR3 is 15 residues long. Germline V gene lookup returns CDR1 SGHTA and CDR2 FQGNSA. The CDR3 spells CASSLAGARGEKLFF. The CDR3 nucleotides read TGTGCCAGCAGCTTAGCGGGGGCGCGAGGAGAAAAACTGTTTTTT. The variable domain in full, completed from reference TRBV7-2 and TRBJ1-4, reads GAGVSQSPSNKVTEKGKDVELRCDPISGHTALYWYRQSLGQGLEFLIYFQGNSAPDKSGLPSDRFSAERTGGSVSTLTIQRTQQEDSAVYLCASSLAGARGEKLFFGSGTQLSVL.

This clonotype was seen repeatedly, ten times or more. This chain links TRBV27 with TRBJ1-5, with unresolved D. This CDR3 contains 15 residues. Germline values: CDR1 MNHEY, CDR2 SMNVEV (reference sequence). Trimming removed 3 bases at V and 3 bases at J, with 12 bases between. As DNA, the CDR3 is TGTGCCAGCAGTTTCACAGCGGATCCCAATCAGCCCCAGCATTTT. Translated, it gives CASSFTADPNQPQHF.

This clonotype was seen many times. This chain uses TRBV28 with TRBJ1-2, with D hard to call. This CDR3 comprises 13 residues. Germline assignment: CDR1 MDHEN and CDR2 SYDVKM. Deletions cut 3 bases from V and 6 bases from J, with 11 bases between. The CDR3 reads CASSLGQANGYTF. DNA for the CDR3: TGTGCCAGCAGTTTGGGCCAGGCCAATGGCTACACCTTC.

This clonotype appeared many times. The chain employs TRBV30 and TRBJ2-5; tentative D call: TRBD1 (6 bases). This CDR3 has 13 amino acids. Germline CDR1 reads GTSNPN; CDR2 reads SVGIG (reference sequence). V was shortened by 3 bases and J by 3 bases, with 11 bases between the two germline ends. The CDR3 DNA reads as TGTGCCTGGAGGATCGGACAGAAAGAGACCCAGTACTTC. It codes for CAWRIGQKETQYF.

This clonotype was observed a few times. The rearrangement uses TRBV20-1 and TRBJ1-1; D perhaps matches TRBD1 (5 bases). This CDR3 is built from 13 residues. Per the germline V gene, CDR1 is DFQATT and CDR2 is SNEGSKA (reference sequence). Trimming cost V 6 bases and J 10 bases, with 21 bases left between them. CDR3 amino acids: CSAPGGQGMGAFF. The CDR3 DNA follows: TGCAGTGCCCCCGGGGGTCAGGGTATGGGAGCTTTCTTT.

In this sample, this clonotype turned up many times. The CDR3 reads CASSGATSGKETQYF. Here the CDR3 DNA reads TGTGCCAGCAGCGGCGCGACTAGCGGGAAAGAGACCCAGTACTTC. J is TRBJ2-5 and V is TRBV7-2; 11 bases are shared with TRBD2. J lost 3 bases, V lost 5 bases, and 5 bases had no gene match. This CDR3 contains 15 residues. Per germline, CDR1 SGHTA and CDR2 FQGNSA.

This clonotype has a count of ten or more. The chain recombines TRBV27 with TRBJ1-5; 7 bases match TRBD1. Germline CDR1 is MNHEY and CDR2 is SMNVEV (reference sequence). Unmatched junction bases numbered 5, after V lost 4 bases and J lost 5 bases. This CDR3 has 14 amino acids. The CDR3 DNA sequence: TGTGCCAGCAGTTCATCGACAGGGTATCAGCCCCAGCATTTT. Amino acids: CASSSSTGYQPQHF.

The sample holds many counts of this clonotype. V usage is TRBV5-5 and J usage is TRBJ1-1; D is undetermined. CDR3 length equals 14 residues. Between the trimmed V and J ends, which lost 0 bases and 1 base, there was a span of 7 bases. Germline CDR1 SGHKS, CDR2 YYEKEE (reference sequence). For the CDR3, the DNA is TGTGCCAGCAGCTTGGCCTTTGGGAACACTGAAGCTTTCTTT. Residues: CASSLAFGNTEAFF.

This clonotype was detected ten times or more. V and J are TRBV25-1 and TRBJ1-1; 9 bases are shared with TRBD1. V dropped 5 bases and J dropped 4; count of bases not matched to a gene: 8. Germline V CDR1 and CDR2: MGHDK, SYGVNS. This CDR3 is 15 amino acids long. CDR3 residues: CASSLLGTGTTEAFF. The CDR3 DNA reads as TGTGCCAGCAGTTTATTGGGGACAGGGACCACTGAAGCTTTCTTT.

This clonotype was counted at least ten times. The V and J genes are TRBV6-5 and TRBJ2-3; tentatively, D is TRBD1 (6 bases). The germline CDR1 and CDR2 sequences are MNHEY and SVGAGI. The V gene lost 0 bases and the J gene lost 2 bases, with 12 bases spanning the gap. This CDR3 is built from 16 residues. The CDR3 spells CASSYSGRGVTDTQYF. Written as DNA, the CDR3 is TGTGCCAGCAGTTACTCGGGCAGGGGAGTCACAGATACGCAGTATTTT.

This clonotype was seen ten or more times. The chain couples TRBV5-1 to TRBJ2-3, with TRBD1 as a possible D gene (6 bases). The CDR3 is 17 residues long. CDR1 is SGHRS and CDR2 is YFSETQ in the germline V gene. Trimming took 0 bases from V and 3 from J, leaving 17 bases between them. This CDR3 reads CASSLGLAGTLTDTQYF. CDR3 nucleotides: TGCGCCAGCAGCTTGGGGCTAGCTGGGACACTTACAGATACGCAGTATTTT. Combining the CDR3 with reference TRBV5-1 and TRBJ2-3 gives the whole variable domain KAGVTQTPRYLIKTRGQQVTLSCSPISGHRSVSWYQQTPGQGLQFLFEYFSETQRNKGNFPGRFSGRQFSNSRSEMNVSTLELGDSALYLCASSLGLAGTLTDTQYFGPGTRLTVL.

This clonotype has at least ten counts. The CDR3 nucleotides are TGTGCCAGCAGCTCAGGGACAGCGTCTTACAGGAACTATGGCTACACCTTC. This codes for CASSSGTASYRNYGYTF. J is TRBJ1-2 and V is TRBV11-2; 7 bases are shared with TRBD1. The germline CDR1 and CDR2 sequences are SGHAT and FQNNGV. The CDR3 is 17 amino acids. V lost 4 bases, J lost 2 bases, and 13 bases stayed unmatched.

This clonotype was found many times. The genes are TRBV7-9 and TRBJ2-7; D is ambiguous. The CDR3 runs to 12 residues. Trimming took off 4 bases at V and 4 bases at J, with 8 bases between the two ends. Germline V CDR1 and CDR2: SEHNR, FQNEAQ (reference sequence). CDR3 in amino acids: CASSYTQYEQYF. In DNA form, the CDR3 reads TGTGCCAGCAGCTACACCCAGTACGAGCAGTACTTC.

This clonotype was observed many times. The chain is built from TRBV7-8 and TRBJ1-4; D perhaps matches TRBD1 (5 bases). This CDR3 is built from 16 residues. The germline V and J ends were trimmed by 5 bases and 4 bases, with 17 bases remaining between them. In germline, CDR1 is SGHVS, CDR2 FQNEAQ. CDR3 loop: CASSRITGTYNEKLFF. CDR3 bases: TGTGCCAGCAGCAGAATTACCGGGACGTATAATGAAAAACTGTTTTTT.

This clonotype was recorded at least ten times. This chain connects TRBV28 to TRBJ2-3, with 7 bases that match TRBD2. The J segment lost 8 bases and the V segment lost 6 bases, leaving 11 bases of the junction unmatched. This CDR3 is 14 amino acids long. Germline-derived CDR1 and CDR2 are MDHEN and SYDVKM. The CDR3 DNA follows: TGTGCCAGCAGCGTACTGGGCGGGAGAGGTACGCAGTATTTT. Encoded protein: CASSVLGGRGTQYF.

This clonotype was seen ten or more times. This sequence joins TRBV12-3 or TRBV12-4 and TRBJ1-4; no firm D call. The CDR3 covers 12 residues. V was clipped by 3 bases and J by 6 bases, with 5 bases between them. For the CDR3, the DNA is TGTGCCAGCAGTTTTGAGGATGAAAAACTGTTTTTT. As protein: CASSFEDEKLFF.

The table lists this clonotype with many counts. The J gene is TRBJ2-2, the V gene TRBV18; TRBD1 agrees at 8 bases. In germline, CDR1 is KGHSH, CDR2 LQKENI. V was clipped by 6 bases and J by 3 bases; unmatched bases: 0. The CDR3 spans 13 residues. The CDR3 region has the DNA TGTGCCAGCTCGGGACAGGACACCGGGGAGCTGTTTTTT. Translated, it gives CASSGQDTGELFF.

This clonotype was detected many times. The chain recombines TRBV4-3 with TRBJ2-5, with 13 positions matching TRBD2. Losses at the gene ends were 4 bases for V and 2 bases for J; bases not matched to a gene: 10. This CDR3 has 18 residues. The V gene's germline CDR1 is LGHNA and CDR2 YSLEER. The CDR3 reads CASSLGTSGTVTQETQYF. The CDR3 region has the DNA TGCGCCAGCAGCCTGGGGACTAGCGGGACCGTGACTCAAGAGACCCAGTACTTC.

This clonotype has ten or more counts. The rearrangement links TRBV11-2 to TRBJ2-1; 10 bases agree with TRBD2. The junction had 5 bases not matched to a gene; V was cut back by 2 bases and J by 7 bases. The CDR3 has 15 residues. Germline lookup yields CDR1 SGHAT and CDR2 FQNNGV. The CDR3 loop reads CASSLSLAGENEQFF. In DNA form, the CDR3 reads TGTGCCAGCAGCTTATCCCTAGCGGGAGAGAATGAGCAGTTCTTC.

Ten or more counts support this clonotype. The V call is TRBV28, the J call TRBJ1-6, with TRBD1 identical over 8 bases. V was pared by 4 bases and J by 6 bases, with 8 bases of the junction left unmatched. CDR3 length: 16 residues. Per germline, CDR1 MDHEN and CDR2 SYDVKM. Here the CDR3 reads CASSSYWDRSNSPLHF. DNA of the CDR3: TGTGCCAGCAGTTCTTACTGGGACAGGTCTAATTCACCCCTCCACTTT. Full variable domain (missing parts from reference TRBV28 and TRBJ1-6): DVKVTQSSRYLVKRTGEKVFLECVQDMDHENMFWYRQDPGLGLRLIYFSYDVKMKEKGDIPEGYSVSREKKERFSLILESASTNQTSMYLCASSSYWDRSNSPLHFGNGTRLTVT.

This clonotype was seen repeatedly, ten times or more. The chain carries TRBV5-1 and TRBJ2-3; D is tentatively TRBD1 or TRBD2 (6 bases each). The CDR3 has 13 residues. CDR1 and CDR2 (germline): SGHRS, YFSETQ. V was pared by 4 bases and J by 9 bases, with 15 bases between. The CDR3 protein is CASSLVRGDTQYF. Here the CDR3 DNA reads TGCGCCAGCAGCCTTGTTAGGGGGGACACGCAGTATTTT.

The chain couples TRBV10-3 to TRBJ1-1; D remains ambiguous. This CDR3 comprises 15 residues. Germline V gene sequence: CDR1 ENHRY, CDR2 SYGVKD. The V end lost 4 bases, the J end lost 0 bases, and 12 bases lay between the germline ends. DNA for the CDR3: TGTGCCATCAGTGCTTTGACACTTATGAACACTGAAGCTTTCTTT. Amino acids: CAISALTLMNTEAFF.

This clonotype appeared a few times. This chain links TRBV28 with TRBJ2-7; D gene ambiguous. Germline values: CDR1 MDHEN, CDR2 SYDVKM. The CDR3 consists of 15 residues. Trimming removed 6 bases from V and 6 bases from J, with 21 bases in between. This chain's CDR3 is CASSLEPSLGSEQYF. The CDR3 DNA reads TGTGCCAGCAGCCTCGAGCCCTCATTAGGTTCCGAGCAGTACTTC.

This clonotype was detected many times. The J gene is TRBJ1-6, the V gene TRBV7-3; D is possibly TRBD1 (6 bases). Trimming removed 0 bases at V and 11 bases at J, with 14 bases between. The length of the CDR3 is 15 residues. CDR1 and CDR2 (germline): SGHTA, FQGTGA. CDR3 in amino acids: CASSLTSQGRAPLHF. The CDR3 region has the DNA TGTGCCAGCAGCTTAACGTCACAGGGTCGCGCACCCCTCCACTTT.

This clonotype was counted many times. The chain employs TRBV5-1 and TRBJ1-4, with D tentatively TRBD1 (6 bases). This CDR3 contains 13 residues. V was pared by 4 bases and J by 12 bases, with 16 bases between. CDR1 and CDR2 from the germline V gene are SGHRS and YFSETQ. CDR3: CASSATGHLELFF. For the CDR3, the DNA is TGCGCCAGCAGCGCCACGGGACACCTAGAACTGTTTTTT.

This clonotype was observed a few times. V and J are TRBV7-9 and TRBJ1-6, with 7 nucleotides matching TRBD1. Per germline, CDR1 SEHNR and CDR2 FQNEAQ (reference sequence). V gave up 5 bases and J gave up 7 bases; unmatched junction bases: 5. This CDR3 comprises 14 residues. The CDR3 sequence is CASSPGDRNSPLHF. CDR3 DNA sequence: TGTGCCAGCAGCCCGGGGGACAGAAATTCACCCCTCCACTTT.

Note on this clonotype: With a much larger clone just one base away, this may be a read error. The rearrangement uses TRBV5-1 and TRBJ1-2, with unresolved D. Germline lookup yields CDR1 SGHRS and CDR2 YFSETQ. The CDR3 has 12 residues. CDR3 DNA sequence: TGCGCCAGCACCAACTTTCTCCATGGCGACACCTTC. This gives the protein CASTNFLHGDTF.

This clonotype was detected ten times or more. The gene calls are TRBV29-1 and TRBJ2-3; 10 bases fit TRBD2. The CDR3 runs to 12 residues. With V trimmed by 3 bases and J by 8 bases, 2 bases remained unmatched. Germline V CDR1 and CDR2: SQVTM, ANQGSEA. Written as DNA, the CDR3 is TGCAGCGTTGAGTCTAGCGGGAGTACGCAGTATTTT. Translating it yields CSVESSGSTQYF.

This clonotype was counted at least ten times. This chain connects TRBV5-1 to TRBJ1-2; TRBD1 agrees at 7 bases. The germline V gene encodes CDR1 SGHRS and CDR2 YFSETQ. V shed 6 bases, J shed 6 bases, and the junction held 11 bases outside the gene matches. CDR3 length: 14 residues. The DNA for the CDR3 is TGCGCCAGCAACCCAGGGGGGGCGAGAAATGGCTACACCTTC. Translation gives CASNPGGARNGYTF. The full variable domain, completed using reference TRBV5-1 and TRBJ1-2, is KAGVTQTPRYLIKTRGQQVTLSCSPISGHRSVSWYQQTPGQGLQFLFEYFSETQRNKGNFPGRFSGRQFSNSRSEMNVSTLELGDSALYLCASNPGGARNGYTFGSGTRLTVV.

The sample holds many counts of this clonotype. The gene calls are TRBV29-1 and TRBJ2-1; 11 bases agree with TRBD2. CDR1 SQVTM and CDR2 ANQGSEA come from the germline V gene. V dropped 6 bases and J dropped 7; count of bases not matched to a gene: 8. CDR3 length equals 14 residues. CDR3 sequence: CSVANLAGGNEQFF. The CDR3, as DNA: TGCAGCGTGGCGAATTTAGCGGGAGGGAATGAGCAGTTCTTC.